This T cell receptor (beta chain) was observed in a study of neoadjuvant anti-PD-1 for oral cavity cancer. Looking at the study overall: Around day 43, patients without progression received a fourth nivolumab dose before surgery. Notes on the study in general: With a few patients per group, TCR findings need larger cohorts.

Time point meaning: after neoadjuvant nivolumab, at surgical resection. PBMCs were not maintained or expanded in culture before analysis. V was clipped by 1 base and J by 0 bases, with 6 bases between them. The CDR3 totals 15 residues. The V gene's germline CDR1 is MNHNY and CDR2 SVGAGI (reference sequence). Six replicates per PBMC sample, mostly from roughly 450 ng of genomic DNA. Repertoires were generated with immunoSEQ multiplex PCR, while TCRdb's copy carries only in-frame clones and drops some. This table has fewer than 15,000 clones, about 70% appearing once. To note about this clone: Its antigen is unknown.

The clonotype comes from a person between 40 and 85 years old with oral cavity squamous cell carcinoma. Material: PBMCs, obtained after nivolumab (anti-PD-1) treatment. The chain carries TRBV6-6 and TRBJ1-4; D not resolved. As DNA, the CDR3 is TGTGCCAGCAGTTACTTGGGGTCAACTAATGAAAAACTGTTTTTT. Protein sequence: CASSYLGSTNEKLFF.